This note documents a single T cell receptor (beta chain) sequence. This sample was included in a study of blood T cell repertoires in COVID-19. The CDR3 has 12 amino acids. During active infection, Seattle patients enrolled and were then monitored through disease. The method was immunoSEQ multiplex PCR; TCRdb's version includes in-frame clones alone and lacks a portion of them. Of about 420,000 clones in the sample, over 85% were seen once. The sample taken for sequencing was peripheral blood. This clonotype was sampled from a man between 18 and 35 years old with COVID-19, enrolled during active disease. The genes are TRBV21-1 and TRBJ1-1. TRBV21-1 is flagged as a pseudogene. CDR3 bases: TGTGCCAGCAGCAAAAGGAGTGGTGAAGCTTTCTTT. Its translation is CASSKRSGEAFF.